This T cell receptor (beta chain) came from a study of blood T cell repertoires in COVID-19. V lost 0 bases and J lost 5, with 13 bases in between. Germline CDR1 reads MNHNY; CDR2 reads SVGAGI (reference sequence). The CDR3 sequence is 15 residues long. Sequencing was performed with immunoSEQ multiplex PCR; in TCRdb, only in-frame clones are kept and a portion is missing. The sample has about 74,000 clones; roughly four fifths are singletons. V is TRBV6-6 and J is TRBJ2-5; D not certain. Sequenced material: peripheral blood. The receptor was derived from a human donor in a cohort sampled during active COVID-19. The CDR3 loop is CASSYSGPRRETQYF. CDR3 nucleotide sequence: TGTGCCAGCAGTTACTCCGGTCCAAGGCGGGAGACCCAGTACTTC.